The clone carrying this TCR beta chain has a single count. This record comes from a study of blood T cell repertoires in COVID-19. Data came from immunoSEQ multiplex PCR; TCRdb stores just in-frame clones and leaves some out. The sample includes some 170,000 clones, 80% of them seen just once. The germline CDR1 and CDR2 sequences are SGHRS and YFSETQ. The V end was cut by 0 bases, the J end by 1 base, with 8 bases between. CDR3 length equals 15 residues. The sample consisted of PBMCs or T cells enriched from blood (not recorded which). This sequence joins TRBV5-1 and TRBJ2-1, with D perhaps matching TRBD2 (7 bases). The clonotype originates from a man between 40 and 49 years old who had recovered from COVID-19. The CDR3 sequence is CASSLEGGSYNEQFF. The DNA of the CDR3 is TGCGCCAGCAGCTTGGAGGGGGGGTCCTACAATGAGCAGTTCTTC.